The T cell receptor beta chain described here comes from a study of neurological immune-mediated disorders (dated by TCRdb to about 2019). Concerning the study at large: Of the 35 or so multiple sclerosis patients, about 31 had relapsing-remitting MS and 3 had secondary progressive MS. The study compared peripheral blood TCR-beta repertoires of HTLV-I-associated myelopathy (HAM/TSP) patients, multiple sclerosis patients and healthy controls using UMI-based sequencing. The cohort was made up of approximately 65 subjects, consisting of about 15 HAM/TSP patients, around 35 multiple sclerosis patients and around 20 healthy controls. Longitudinal samples, technical triplicates and paired sorted CD4+ and CD8+ T-cell subsets, alongside PBMC samples, were included among the approximately 110 TCR-beta libraries. Study-wide findings and limitations: The MS cluster was not associated with any clinical or MRI features, and the authors stated that larger cohorts are needed. No identical CDR3 amino acid sequences were found to be shared among expanded clones across subjects, suggesting that TCR-beta repertoires were private in all groups. Repertoires from 18 of 34 MS patients were grouped by phylogenetic analysis into a cluster of related CDR3 sequences, suggesting a possible repertoire-level signature. TCR clonal expansion was greatest in HAM/TSP patients and smallest in MS patients, who ranked below even healthy controls.

Unsorted PBMC libraries were generated from 2 million PBMCs stored in RNAlater at -80 °C until RNA extraction. Multiple sclerosis patients were enrolled in a US clinical protocol evaluating disease progression by magnetic resonance imaging. PBMCs were separated from peripheral blood using Ficoll-Hypaque density gradient centrifugation and then cryopreserved in liquid nitrogen. This clonotype has a count of ten or more. The antigen it binds to is not known. No per-base quality is available; no much larger clone lies one base away. To synthesize cDNA, template-switch 5'RACE was performed with a primer carrying a 10-nucleotide random unique molecular identifier so that each TCR transcript was tagged. Every sequencing run covered 15-18 subjects and yielded more than 170 million TCR-beta sequences. Total RNA was extracted with the RNeasy kit. The KAPA Real-time Library Amplification kit was used to amplify TCR-beta VDJ regions with primers targeting the TCR constant region and the 5'RACE anchor. A first PCR added sample indexes and Illumina adaptors, after which a second PCR increased the library yield. After Ampure bead purification, the TCR product of roughly 650 bp was size-selected on a 2% E-gel SizeSelection system. Library quality was checked on a Bioanalyzer, concentration was measured with Qubit, and libraries were quantified with the Kapa Library Quantification kit before pooling. Paired-end 2 x 150 bp sequencing of the libraries was performed on an Illumina HiSeq 2500. To increase sequence diversity, roughly 24-32% phiX was spiked into each library pool. Regarding the original processing steps: The UMI-based MiGEC pipeline processed quality-filtered reads and removed over 80% of raw TCR sequences during error correction. IMGT germline references were used for alignment of VDJ genes, and clonotypes were defined by a unique CDR3 amino acid sequence together with V-J genes. Clonal expansion, Shannon diversity and CDR3 relatedness (CalcPairwiseDistances, ClusterSamples) were evaluated with VDJtools, and phylogenetic trees were built with CLCbio workbench. Clones with at least 8 unique UMIs were defined as expanded, with this threshold being based on coefficient-of-variation modelling across technical triplicates. TCRdb's own reprocessing of the public reads used fastp at Q25 and MiXCR and kept productive beta chains. Under each unique CDR3 protein, matching rows form one entry showing the most common genes and DNA. These V and J calls originate from TCRdb's pipeline instead of the authors' own analysis. The sample table lists about 46,000 distinct CDR3 sequences, under 2% of them with a count of one. Of the sample, 2% to 2.5% is held by the ten largest clones.

The germline V and J ends show losses of 6 bases and 8 bases respectively, and no gene match explains 9 bases of the junction. CDR1 LGHDT and CDR2 YNNKEL are derived from the germline V gene (reference sequence). The CDR3 goes from the cysteine to the phenylalanine over 13 residues. Only the CDR3 part of the read is kept: 39 bases, read in frame from the first base. The sequence came from a woman between 35 and 50 years old with multiple sclerosis. The chain was built from TRBV3-1 and TRBJ1-2, with TRBD1 identical over 7 junction bases. Material for sequencing was PBMCs. The CDR3 reads as follows: CASRPTGVRGYTF. The nucleotide sequence reads as follows: TGTGCCAGCAGGCCCACAGGGGTACGCGGCTACACCTTC.